The 5 T cell receptor beta chains below were found in one sample sequenced in a study of CD8 T cells in Susac syndrome. It was with random hexamers that 0.5 to 1 ug RNA was reverse transcribed. A single record per CDR3 protein comes from TCRdb applying MiXCR to the immunoSEQ multiplex PCR reads. The top ten hold about 0.093% of the sample, which has 150,000 to 200,000 distinct CDR3 sequences, around 95% seen once. Sequencing was performed on CD4+ T cells from PBMCs. These receptor sequences come from a human donor with multiple sclerosis.

The V gene is TRBV4-1, the J gene TRBJ1-6; 8 nucleotides align to TRBD1. Germline CDR1 is MGHRA and CDR2 is YSYEKL. The CDR3 is made up of 18 amino acids. The V gene end was trimmed by 0 bases and the J gene end by 0 bases; junction bases not matched to a gene: 4. CDR3 amino acids: CASSQEGQASSYNSPLHF. The CDR3, as DNA: TGCGCCAGCAGCCAAGAGGGACAGGCGAGCTCCTATAATTCACCCCTCCACTTT.

V usage is TRBV27 and J usage is TRBJ1-1; no definite D call. The germline CDR1 and CDR2 sequences are MNHEY and SMNVEV (reference sequence). The CDR3 length is 13 residues. V was cut by 5 bases and J by 4 bases, with 11 bases left in between. The CDR3 region is CASSDVAGTEAFF. CDR3 nucleotide sequence: TGTGCCAGCAGTGACGTAGCGGGCACTGAAGCTTTCTTT.

This chain joins TRBV25-1 and TRBJ1-5, with D tentatively TRBD1 (5 bases). V was trimmed by 4 bases and J by 5 bases, leaving 15 bases between them. The CDR3 length is 15 residues. CDR1 is MGHDK, CDR2 SYGVNS, per germline. DNA for the CDR3: TGTGCCAGCAGTGGTAGGTATAGGGGCGATCAGCCCCAGCATTTT. The encoded protein is CASSGRYRGDQPQHF.

V usage is TRBV2 and J usage is TRBJ1-1; tentatively, D is TRBD1 (6 bases). There are 14 residues in the CDR3. The germline V gene encodes CDR1 SNHLY and CDR2 FYNNEI. Trimming shortened V by 0 bases and J by 6 bases, and 11 bases separated the two germline ends. The CDR3 here is CASSEAGGAAEAFF. CDR3 DNA: TGTGCCAGCAGTGAAGCCGGGGGGGCGGCTGAAGCTTTCTTT. Variable domain in full (rest from reference TRBV2 and TRBJ1-1): EPEVTQTPSHQVTQMGQEVILRCVPISNHLYFYWYRQILGQKVEFLVSFYNNEISEKSEIFDDQFSVERPDGSNFTLKIRSTKLEDSAMYFCASSEAGGAAEAFFGQGTRLTVV.

This chain joins TRBV2 and TRBJ2-2; either TRBD1 or TRBD2 may supply D (6 bases each). Trimming cost V 6 bases and J 4 bases, with 15 bases left between them. This CDR3 region has 15 residues. Germline V gene lookup returns CDR1 SNHLY and CDR2 FYNNEI. CDR3 bases: TGTGCCAGCAGCCGGGAACAGGGAGGCACCGGGGAGCTGTTTTTT. The encoded protein is CASSREQGGTGELFF.